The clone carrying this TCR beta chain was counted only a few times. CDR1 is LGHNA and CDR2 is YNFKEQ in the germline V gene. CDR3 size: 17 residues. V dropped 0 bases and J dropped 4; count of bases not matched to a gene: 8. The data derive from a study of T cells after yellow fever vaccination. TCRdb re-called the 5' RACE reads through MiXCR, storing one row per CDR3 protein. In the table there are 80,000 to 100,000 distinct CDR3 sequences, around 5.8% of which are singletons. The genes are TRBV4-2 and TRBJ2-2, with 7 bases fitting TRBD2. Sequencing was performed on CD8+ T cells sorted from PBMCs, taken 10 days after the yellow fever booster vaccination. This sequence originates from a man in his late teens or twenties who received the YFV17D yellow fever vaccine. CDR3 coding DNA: TGTGCCAGCAGCCAAGAGCCCCCCGGGACTATCACCGGGGAGCTGTTTTTT. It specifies CASSQEPPGTITGELFF.